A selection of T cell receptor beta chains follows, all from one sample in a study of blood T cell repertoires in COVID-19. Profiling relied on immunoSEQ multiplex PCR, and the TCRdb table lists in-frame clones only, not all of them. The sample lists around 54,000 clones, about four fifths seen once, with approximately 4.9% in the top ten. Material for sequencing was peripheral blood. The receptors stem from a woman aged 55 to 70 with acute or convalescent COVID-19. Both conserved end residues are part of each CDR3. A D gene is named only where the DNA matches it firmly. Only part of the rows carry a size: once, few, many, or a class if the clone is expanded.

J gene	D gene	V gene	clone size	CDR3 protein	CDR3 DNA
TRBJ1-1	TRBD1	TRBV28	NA	CASSLGDSSTVEAFF	TGTGCCAGCAGTTTAGGGGACAGCTCCACGGTTGAAGCTTTCTTT
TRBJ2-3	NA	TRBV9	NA	CASTKLEGSTDTQYF	TGTGCCAGCACCAAGTTAGAGGGTAGCACAGATACGCAGTATTTT
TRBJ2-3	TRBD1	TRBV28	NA	CASTPFGPLQQGDADTQYF	TGTGCCAGCACCCCCTTCGGCCCCTTGCAACAGGGGGATGCAGATACGCAGTATTTT
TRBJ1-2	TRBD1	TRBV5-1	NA	CASSKSTGGADYGYTF	TGCGCCAGCAGCAAATCGACAGGGGGAGCAGACTATGGCTACACCTTC
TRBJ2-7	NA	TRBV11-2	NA	CASSLARGVYEQYF	TGTGCCAGCAGCTTAGCCAGGGGAGTCTACGAGCAGTACTTC
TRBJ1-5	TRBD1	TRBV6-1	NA	CASSGRDRERDQPQHF	TGTGCCAGCAGTGGGAGAGACAGGGAAAGGGATCAGCCCCAGCATTTT
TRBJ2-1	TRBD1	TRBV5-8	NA	CASSLSGTGVYNEQFF	TGTGCCAGCAGCTTATCCGGGACAGGGGTCTACAATGAGCAGTTCTTC
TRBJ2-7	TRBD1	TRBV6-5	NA	CASSRGQGYEQYF	TGTGCCAGCAGCCGTGGACAGGGCTACGAGCAGTACTTC
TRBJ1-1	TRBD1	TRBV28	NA	CASGKTGGAMEAFF	TGTGCCAGCGGCAAGACAGGGGGCGCAATGGAAGCTTTCTTT
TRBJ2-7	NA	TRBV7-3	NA	CASSLNSGSNYEQYF	TGTGCCAGCAGCTTAAATTCCGGGTCGAACTACGAGCAGTACTTC
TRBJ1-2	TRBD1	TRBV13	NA	CASSLGQGQGYTF	TGTGCCAGCAGCTTAGGACAGGGGCAGGGCTACACCTTC
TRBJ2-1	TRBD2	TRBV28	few	CASSLLLGGTRFEGQFF	TGTGCCAGCAGTTTACTGTTGGGCGGGACTAGATTCGAGGGGCAGTTCTTC
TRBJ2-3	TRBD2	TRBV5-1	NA	CASSASGGAGTDTQYF	TGCGCCAGCAGCGCTAGCGGGGGAGCGGGCACAGATACGCAGTATTTT
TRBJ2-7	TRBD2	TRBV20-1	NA	CSASPTSRHYYEQYF	TGCAGTGCTAGTCCGACTAGCCGGCACTACTACGAGCAGTACTTC
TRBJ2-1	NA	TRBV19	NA	CASSTLYQGIRNEQFF	TGTGCCAGTAGTACCCTTTACCAGGGGATTCGAAATGAGCAGTTCTTC
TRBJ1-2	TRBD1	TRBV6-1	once	CASSERLSGTEDYTF	TGTGCCAGCAGTGAACGACTGTCCGGGACAGAGGACTACACCTTC
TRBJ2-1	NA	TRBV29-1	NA	CSVSPKLVEQFF	TGCAGCGTAAGCCCTAAGCTTGTTGAGCAGTTCTTC
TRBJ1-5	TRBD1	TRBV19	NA	CASSIRQGGNQPQHF	TGTGCCAGTAGTATACGACAGGGGGGCAATCAGCCCCAGCATTTT
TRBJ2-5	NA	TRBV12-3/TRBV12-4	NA	CASSLSAETQYF	TGTGCCAGCAGTTTGAGTGCAGAGACCCAGTACTTC
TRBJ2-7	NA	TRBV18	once	CASSPESHEQYF	TGTGCCAGCTCACCCGAGAGTCACGAGCAGTACTTC
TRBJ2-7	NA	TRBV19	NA	CASSIGISGSYEQYF	TGTGCCAGTAGTATTGGGATTAGCGGCTCCTACGAGCAGTACTTC
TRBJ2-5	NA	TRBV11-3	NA	CASRSAESTQYF	TGTGCCAGCAGATCCGCCGAGTCGACCCAGTACTTC
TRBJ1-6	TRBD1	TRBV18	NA	CASSRQGAGNSPLHF	TGTGCCAGCTCACGACAGGGGGCGGGAAATTCACCCCTCCACTTT
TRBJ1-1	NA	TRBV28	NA	CASSLRDREAFF	TGTGCCAGCAGTTTAAGAGACAGGGAAGCTTTCTTT
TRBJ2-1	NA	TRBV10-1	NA	CASSESRTAQFF	TGCGCCAGCAGTGAGTCCCGGACTGCGCAGTTCTTC
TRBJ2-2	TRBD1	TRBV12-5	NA	CASAGGTGVDTGELFF	TGTGCTAGTGCCGGGGGGACAGGGGTGGACACCGGGGAGCTGTTTTTT
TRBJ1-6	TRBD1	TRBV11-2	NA	CASSLDLEGARNSPLHF	TGTGCCAGCAGCTTAGATCTGGAGGGGGCGCGGAATTCACCCCTCCACTTT
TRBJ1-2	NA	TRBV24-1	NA	CATSDADIYGYTF	TGTGCCACCAGTGACGCGGATATCTATGGCTACACCTTC
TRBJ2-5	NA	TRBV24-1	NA	CATSDLHGGLKETQYF	TGTGCCACCAGTGATTTGCACGGGGGTCTAAAAGAGACCCAGTACTTC
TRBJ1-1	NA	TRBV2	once	CASSERLAANTEAFF	TGTGCCAGCAGTGAAAGGTTGGCGGCTAACACTGAAGCTTTCTTT
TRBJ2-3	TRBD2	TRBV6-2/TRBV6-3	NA	CASSGRLSGGQDTQYF	TGTGCCAGCAGTGGTCGACTTAGCGGGGGCCAGGATACGCAGTATTTT
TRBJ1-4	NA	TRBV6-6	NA	CASRVQGKMKTVFF	TGTGCCAGCAGAGTTCAGGGGAAAATGAAAACCGTGTTTTTT
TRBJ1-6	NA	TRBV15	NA	CATSRDQARGSPLHF	TGTGCCACCAGCAGAGATCAGGCTCGGGGTTCACCCCTCCACTTT
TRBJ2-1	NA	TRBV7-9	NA	CASSFTRGMYNEQFF	TGTGCCAGCAGCTTTACCAGAGGGATGTACAATGAGCAGTTCTTC
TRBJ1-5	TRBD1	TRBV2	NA	CASSGGTGPYSNQPQHF	TGTGCCAGCAGTGGCGGGACAGGACCTTATAGCAATCAGCCCCAGCATTTT
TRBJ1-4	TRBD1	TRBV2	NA	CASSKTATGGTNEKLFF	TGTGCCAGCAGTAAGACCGCGACAGGGGGAACTAATGAAAAACTGTTTTTT
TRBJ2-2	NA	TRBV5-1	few	CASSLELATRTGELFF	TGCGCCAGCAGCTTGGAGCTAGCCACGCGGACCGGGGAGCTGTTTTTT
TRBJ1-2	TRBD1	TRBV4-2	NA	CASSQVYQGATYGYTF	TGTGCCAGCAGCCAAGTGTATCAGGGGGCTACCTATGGCTACACCTTC
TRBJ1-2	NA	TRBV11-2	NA	CASSEGHQNYYGYTF	TGTGCCAGCAGCGAGGGACACCAGAATTACTATGGCTACACCTTC
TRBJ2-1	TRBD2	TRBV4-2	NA	CASSQDQASGRNEQFF	TGTGCCAGCAGCCAAGATCAGGCTAGCGGGAGAAATGAGCAGTTCTTC
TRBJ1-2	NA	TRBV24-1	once	CATSDSHRVHGYTF	TGTGCCACCAGTGATTCCCACAGGGTCCATGGCTACACCTTC
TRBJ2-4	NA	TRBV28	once	CASSLSGSALAKNIRYF	TGTGCCAGCAGTTTATCTGGCTCGGCCCTAGCCAAAAACATTCGGTACTTC
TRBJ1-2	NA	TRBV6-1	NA	CASSDQGKGGYTF	TGTGCCAGCAGTGATCAGGGGAAGGGTGGCTACACCTTC
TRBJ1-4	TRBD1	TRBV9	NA	CASSVGGDRGREKLFF	TGTGCCAGCAGCGTAGGAGGGGACAGGGGAAGGGAAAAACTGTTTTTT
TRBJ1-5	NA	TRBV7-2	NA	CASSLDSRGNQPQHF	TGTGCCAGCAGCTTGGACAGCAGGGGCAATCAGCCCCAGCATTTT
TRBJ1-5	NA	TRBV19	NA	CASREYGHGNQPQHF	TGTGCCAGTCGCGAGTATGGACATGGCAATCAGCCCCAGCATTTT
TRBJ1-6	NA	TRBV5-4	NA	CASSLYGGNSPLHF	TGTGCCAGCAGCTTATATGGGGGCAATTCACCCCTCCACTTT
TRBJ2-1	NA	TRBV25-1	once	CALYQAGNEQFF	TGTGCTCTTTACCAGGCGGGGAATGAGCAGTTCTTC
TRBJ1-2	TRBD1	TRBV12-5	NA	CASGLGQPFNYGYTF	TGTGCTAGTGGTCTGGGACAGCCCTTTAACTATGGCTACACCTTC
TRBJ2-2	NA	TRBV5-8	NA	CASSPGTSGELFF	TGTGCCAGCAGCCCCGGGACATCCGGGGAGCTGTTTTTT
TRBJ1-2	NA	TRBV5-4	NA	CASSFDSANYGYTF	TGTGCCAGCAGCTTTGACAGTGCAAACTATGGCTACACCTTC
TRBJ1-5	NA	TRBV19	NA	CASSAQDTSNQPQHF	TGTGCCAGTAGTGCCCAGGACACTAGCAATCAGCCCCAGCATTTT